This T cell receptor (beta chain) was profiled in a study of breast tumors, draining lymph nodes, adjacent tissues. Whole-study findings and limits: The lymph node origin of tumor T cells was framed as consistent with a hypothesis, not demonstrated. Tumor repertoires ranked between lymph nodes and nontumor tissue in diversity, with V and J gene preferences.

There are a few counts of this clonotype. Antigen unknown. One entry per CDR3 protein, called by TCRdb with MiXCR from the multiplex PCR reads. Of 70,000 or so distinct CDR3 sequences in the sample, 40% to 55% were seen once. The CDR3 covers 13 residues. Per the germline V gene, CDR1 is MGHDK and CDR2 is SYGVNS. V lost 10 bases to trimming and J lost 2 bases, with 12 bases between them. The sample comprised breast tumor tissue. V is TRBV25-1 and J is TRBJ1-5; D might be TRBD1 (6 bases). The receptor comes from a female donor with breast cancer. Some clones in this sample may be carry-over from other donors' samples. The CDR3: CATGGAGNQPQHF. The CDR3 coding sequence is TGTGCCACGGGGGGGGCGGGCAATCAGCCCCAGCATTTT. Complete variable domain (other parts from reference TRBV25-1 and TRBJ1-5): EADIYQTPRYLVIGTGKKITLECSQTMGHDKMYWYQQDPGMELHLIHYSYGVNSTEKGDLSSESTVSRIRTEHFPLTLESARPSHTSQYLCATGGAGNQPQHFGDGTRLSIL.